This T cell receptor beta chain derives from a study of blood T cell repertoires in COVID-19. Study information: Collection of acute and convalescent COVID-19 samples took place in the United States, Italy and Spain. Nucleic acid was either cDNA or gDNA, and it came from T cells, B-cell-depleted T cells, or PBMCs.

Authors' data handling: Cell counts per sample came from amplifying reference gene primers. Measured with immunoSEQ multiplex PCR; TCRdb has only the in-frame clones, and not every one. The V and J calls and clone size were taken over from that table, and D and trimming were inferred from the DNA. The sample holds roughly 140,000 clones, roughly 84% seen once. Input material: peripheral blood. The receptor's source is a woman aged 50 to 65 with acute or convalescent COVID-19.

The CDR3 loop is CASSLGVAEVLYNEQFF. Here the CDR3 DNA reads TGCGCCAGCAGCTTGGGGGTAGCGGAGGTTCTTTACAATGAGCAGTTCTTC. The V and J genes are TRBV5-1 and TRBJ2-1; D is perhaps TRBD2 (6 bases). Trimming shortened V by 0 bases and J by 4 bases, and 17 bases separated the two germline ends. CDR1 SGHRS and CDR2 YFSETQ come from the germline V gene. The CDR3 contains 17 residues.